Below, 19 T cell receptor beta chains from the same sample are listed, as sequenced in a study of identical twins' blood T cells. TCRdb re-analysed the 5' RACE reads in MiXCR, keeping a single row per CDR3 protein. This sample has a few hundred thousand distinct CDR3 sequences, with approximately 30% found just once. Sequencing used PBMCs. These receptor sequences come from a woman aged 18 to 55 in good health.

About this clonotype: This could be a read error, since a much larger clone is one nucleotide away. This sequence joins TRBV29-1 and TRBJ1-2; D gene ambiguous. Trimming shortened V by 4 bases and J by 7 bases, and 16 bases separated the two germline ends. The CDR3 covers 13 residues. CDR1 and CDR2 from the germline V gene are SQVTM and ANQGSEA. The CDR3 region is CSVVMNRTPGYTF. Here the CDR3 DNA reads TGCAGCGTTGTGATGAACCGCACTCCTGGCTACACCTTC.

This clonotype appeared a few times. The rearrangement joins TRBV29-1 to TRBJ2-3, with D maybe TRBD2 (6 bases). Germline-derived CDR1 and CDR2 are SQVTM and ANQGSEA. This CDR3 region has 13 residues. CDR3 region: CSAAPGGTDTQYF. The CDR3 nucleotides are TGCAGTGCCGCCCCGGGAGGCACAGATACGCAGTATTTT.

The DNA of the CDR3 is TGCAGCGTTCTCCCTCAGGAGCCTGGAAACACCATATATTTT. Translation gives CSVLPQEPGNTIYF. The chain recombines TRBV29-1 with TRBJ1-3; D not resolved. Trimming cost V 5 bases and J 2 bases, with 13 bases left between them. Germline-derived CDR1 and CDR2 are SQVTM and ANQGSEA. The CDR3 is 14 residues long.

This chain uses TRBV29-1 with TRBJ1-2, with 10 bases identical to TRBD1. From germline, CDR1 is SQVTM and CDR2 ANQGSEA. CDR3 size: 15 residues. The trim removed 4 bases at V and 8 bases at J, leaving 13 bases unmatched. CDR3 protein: CSVATGTGAFYGYTF. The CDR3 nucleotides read TGCAGCGTTGCAACCGGGACAGGGGCTTTCTACGGCTACACCTTC.

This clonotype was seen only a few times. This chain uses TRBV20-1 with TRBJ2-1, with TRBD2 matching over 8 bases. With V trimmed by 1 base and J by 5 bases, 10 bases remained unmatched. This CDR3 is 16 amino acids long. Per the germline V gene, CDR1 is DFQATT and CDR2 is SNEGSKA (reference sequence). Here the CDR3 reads CSARVASSGTDNEQFF. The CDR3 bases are TGCAGTGCTAGAGTCGCTAGTAGCGGGACCGACAATGAGCAGTTCTTC.

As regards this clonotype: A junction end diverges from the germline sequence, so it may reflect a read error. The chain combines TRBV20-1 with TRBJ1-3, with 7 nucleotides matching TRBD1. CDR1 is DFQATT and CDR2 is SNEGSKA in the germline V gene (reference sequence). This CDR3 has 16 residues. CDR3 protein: CSARVGTAYSGKTIYF. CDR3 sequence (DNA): TGCAGTGCTAGGGTAGGGACAGCTTACTCTGGAAAAACCATATATTTT.

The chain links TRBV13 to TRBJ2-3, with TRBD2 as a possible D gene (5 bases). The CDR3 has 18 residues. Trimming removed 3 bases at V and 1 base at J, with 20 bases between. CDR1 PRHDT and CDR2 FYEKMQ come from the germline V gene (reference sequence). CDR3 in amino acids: CASSFTREWSGGTDTQYF. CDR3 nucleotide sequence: TGTGCCAGCAGCTTTACGAGGGAGTGGTCTGGAGGCACAGATACGCAGTATTTT.

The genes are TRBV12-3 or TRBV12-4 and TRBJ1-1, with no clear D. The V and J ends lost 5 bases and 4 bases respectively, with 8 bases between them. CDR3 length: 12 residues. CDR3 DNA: TGTGCCAGCAGTAGGGATGGCACTGAAGCTTTCTTT. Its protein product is CASSRDGTEAFF.

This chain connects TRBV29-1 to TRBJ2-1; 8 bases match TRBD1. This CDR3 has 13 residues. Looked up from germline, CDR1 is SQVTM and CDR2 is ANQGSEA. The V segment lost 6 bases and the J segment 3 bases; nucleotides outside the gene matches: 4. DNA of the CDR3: TGCAGCGTAGCCAGGGGGCTCTACAATGAGCAGTTCTTC. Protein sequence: CSVARGLYNEQFF.

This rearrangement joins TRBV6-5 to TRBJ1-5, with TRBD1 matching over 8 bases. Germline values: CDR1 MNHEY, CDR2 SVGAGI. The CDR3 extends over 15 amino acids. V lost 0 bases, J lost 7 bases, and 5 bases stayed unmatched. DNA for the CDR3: TGTGCCAGCAGTTACTCCCGGACAGGGAAACAGCCCCAGCATTTT. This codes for CASSYSRTGKQPQHF.

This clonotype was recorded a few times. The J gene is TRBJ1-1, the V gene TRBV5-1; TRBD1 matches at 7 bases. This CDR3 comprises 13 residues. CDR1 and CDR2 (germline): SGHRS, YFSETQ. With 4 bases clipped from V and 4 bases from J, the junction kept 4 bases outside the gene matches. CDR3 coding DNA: TGCGCCAGCAGCGTTCAGGGGGTCACTGAAGCTTTCTTT. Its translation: CASSVQGVTEAFF.

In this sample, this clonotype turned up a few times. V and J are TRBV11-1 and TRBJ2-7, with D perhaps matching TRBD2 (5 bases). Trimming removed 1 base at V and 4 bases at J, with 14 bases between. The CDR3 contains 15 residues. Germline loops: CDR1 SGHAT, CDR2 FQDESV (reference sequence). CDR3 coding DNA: TGTGCCAGCAGCTTAGTTTTGGGGAGTAGTTACGAGCAGTACTTC. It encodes CASSLVLGSSYEQYF.

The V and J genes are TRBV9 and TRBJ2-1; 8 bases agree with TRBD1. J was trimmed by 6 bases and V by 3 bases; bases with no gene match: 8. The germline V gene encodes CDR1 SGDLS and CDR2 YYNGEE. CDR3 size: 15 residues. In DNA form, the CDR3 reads TGTGCCAGCAGCGCCAGGCAGGGGGCTGGCAATGAGCAGTTCTTC. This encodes CASSARQGAGNEQFF. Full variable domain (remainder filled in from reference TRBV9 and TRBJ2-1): DSGVTQTPKHLITATGQRVTLRCSPRSGDLSVYWYQQSLDQGLQFLIQYYNGEERAKGNILERFSAQQFPDLHSELNLSSLELGDSALYFCASSARQGAGNEQFFGPGTRLTVL.

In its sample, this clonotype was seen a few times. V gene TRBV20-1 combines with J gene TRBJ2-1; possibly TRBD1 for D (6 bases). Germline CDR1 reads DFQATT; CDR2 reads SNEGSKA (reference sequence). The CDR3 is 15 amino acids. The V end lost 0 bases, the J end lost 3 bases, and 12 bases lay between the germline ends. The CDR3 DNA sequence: TGCAGTGCTAGAGATCAGGGGACCGACTACAATGAGCAGTTCTTC. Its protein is CSARDQGTDYNEQFF.

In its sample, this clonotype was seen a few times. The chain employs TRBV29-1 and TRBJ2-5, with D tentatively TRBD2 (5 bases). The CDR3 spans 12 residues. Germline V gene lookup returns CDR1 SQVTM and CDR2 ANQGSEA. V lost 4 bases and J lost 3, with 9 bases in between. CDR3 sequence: CSVAGFEETQYF. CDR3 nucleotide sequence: TGCAGCGTTGCGGGATTCGAAGAGACCCAGTACTTC.

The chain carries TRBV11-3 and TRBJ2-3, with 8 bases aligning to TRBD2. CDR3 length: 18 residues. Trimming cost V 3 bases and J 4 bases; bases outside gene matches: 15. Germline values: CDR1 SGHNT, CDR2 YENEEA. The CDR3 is CASSFILDYERGSDTQYF. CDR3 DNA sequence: TGTGCCAGCAGCTTTATCCTTGACTACGAGCGGGGGTCAGATACGCAGTATTTT.

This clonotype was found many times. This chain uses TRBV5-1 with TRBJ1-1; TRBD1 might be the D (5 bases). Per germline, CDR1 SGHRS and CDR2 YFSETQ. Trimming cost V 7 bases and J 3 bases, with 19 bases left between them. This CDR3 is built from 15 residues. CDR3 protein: CASRTNPDKYTEAFF. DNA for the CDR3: TGCGCCAGCCGAACGAATCCGGACAAATACACTGAAGCTTTCTTT.

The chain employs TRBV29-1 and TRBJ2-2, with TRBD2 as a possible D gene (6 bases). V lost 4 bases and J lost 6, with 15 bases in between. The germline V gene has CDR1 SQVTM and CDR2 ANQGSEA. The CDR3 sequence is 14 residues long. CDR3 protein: CSVASGFSAGELFF. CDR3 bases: TGCAGCGTTGCCAGCGGGTTTAGCGCCGGGGAGCTGTTTTTT.

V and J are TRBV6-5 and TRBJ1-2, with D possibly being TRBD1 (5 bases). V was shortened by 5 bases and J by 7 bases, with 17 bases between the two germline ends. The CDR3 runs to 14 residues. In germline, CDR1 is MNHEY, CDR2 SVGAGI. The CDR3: CASSTLGGDCGYTF. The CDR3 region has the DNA TGTGCCAGCAGTACCCTTGGGGGGGACTGTGGCTACACCTTC.